This TCR beta chain was observed in a study of HIV-infected patients and healthy controls. Findings of the study overall: HIV+ repertoires were severely depleted of MAIT alpha-chain CDR3s, unlike healthy controls. CDR3 sharing between individuals was lower in HIV-infected patients than in healthy controls.

All unsorted peripheral T cells were captured because whole blood was used without fractionation. As controls, nine to ten uninfected healthy donors gave samples, and several gave a couple of samples three to four months apart. Reverse transcription used roughly 450 ng RNA and constant-region primers for alpha and beta. Separate chain-specific third strand synthesis with multiplexing indices produced the alpha and beta libraries. TCRdb analysed the 5' RACE reads with MiXCR anew, one entry per CDR3 protein. The sample lists about 9,700 distinct CDR3 sequences, 8% occurring once. This clonotype is medium-sized (0.01 to 0.1%) by share. Its cognate antigen is unknown. The sequenced sample consisted of blood. The receptor's source is an adult in good health.

The CDR3 loop reads CASSQSAVTFF. In nucleotides, the CDR3 is TGTGCCAGCAGCCAGAGTGCGGTAACGTTTTTT. The gene calls are TRBV3-1 and TRBJ1-4; D is unresolved. Germline V lookup: CDR1 LGHDT, CDR2 YNNKEL (reference sequence). The ends were cut back, 3 bases at V and 16 bases at J, with 12 bases in the middle. This CDR3 region has 11 residues.